This TCR beta chain was found in a study of blood T cells in healthy people across ages. The CDR3 covers 15 residues. V lost 4 bases, J lost 9 bases, and 16 bases lay in between. With a J-beta primer mix and a sample-barcoded 5' primer, a second PCR ran roughly 6 to 12 cycles. MiXCR, applied by TCRdb to the 5' RACE reads, yields one record per CDR3 protein. The sample contains roughly 1.5 million distinct CDR3 sequences, around 40% of which appear only once. This receptor was obtained from a woman aged 18-30 years in good health. The chain links TRBV12-3 or TRBV12-4 to TRBJ1-6; possibly TRBD1 for D (5 bases). The specimen was blood. The CDR3 region is CASSWRAGGSSPLHF. CDR3 nucleotides: TGTGCCAGCAGTTGGAGGGCGGGGGGAAGTTCACCCCTCCACTTT.